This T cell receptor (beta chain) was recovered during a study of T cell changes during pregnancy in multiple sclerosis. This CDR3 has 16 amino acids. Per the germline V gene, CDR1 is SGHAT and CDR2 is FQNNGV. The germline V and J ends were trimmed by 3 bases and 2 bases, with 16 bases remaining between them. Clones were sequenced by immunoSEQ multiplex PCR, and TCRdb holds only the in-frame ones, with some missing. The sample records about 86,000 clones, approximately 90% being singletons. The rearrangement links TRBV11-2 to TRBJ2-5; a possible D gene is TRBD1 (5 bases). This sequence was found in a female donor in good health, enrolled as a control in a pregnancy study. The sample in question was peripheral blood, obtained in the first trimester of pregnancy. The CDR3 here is CASSFWAGIGQETQYF. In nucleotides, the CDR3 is TGTGCCAGCAGCTTTTGGGCAGGGATCGGGCAAGAGACCCAGTACTTC.